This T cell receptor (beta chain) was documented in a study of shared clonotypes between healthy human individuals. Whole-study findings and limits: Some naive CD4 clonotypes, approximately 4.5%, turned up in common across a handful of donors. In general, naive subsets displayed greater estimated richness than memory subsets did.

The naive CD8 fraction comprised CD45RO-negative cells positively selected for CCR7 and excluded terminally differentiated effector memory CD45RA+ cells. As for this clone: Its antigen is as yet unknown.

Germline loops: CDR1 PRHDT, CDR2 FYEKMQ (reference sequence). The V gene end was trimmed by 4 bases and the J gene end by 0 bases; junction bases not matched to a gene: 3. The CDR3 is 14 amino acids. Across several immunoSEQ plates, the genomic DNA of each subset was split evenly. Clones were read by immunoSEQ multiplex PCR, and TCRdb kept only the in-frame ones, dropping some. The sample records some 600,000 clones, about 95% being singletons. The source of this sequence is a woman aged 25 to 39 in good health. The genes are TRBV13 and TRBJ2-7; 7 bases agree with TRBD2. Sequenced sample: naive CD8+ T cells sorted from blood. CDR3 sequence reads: CASSSGGSSYEQYF. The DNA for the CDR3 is TGTGCCAGCAGCTCTGGCGGGAGCTCCTACGAGCAGTACTTC.